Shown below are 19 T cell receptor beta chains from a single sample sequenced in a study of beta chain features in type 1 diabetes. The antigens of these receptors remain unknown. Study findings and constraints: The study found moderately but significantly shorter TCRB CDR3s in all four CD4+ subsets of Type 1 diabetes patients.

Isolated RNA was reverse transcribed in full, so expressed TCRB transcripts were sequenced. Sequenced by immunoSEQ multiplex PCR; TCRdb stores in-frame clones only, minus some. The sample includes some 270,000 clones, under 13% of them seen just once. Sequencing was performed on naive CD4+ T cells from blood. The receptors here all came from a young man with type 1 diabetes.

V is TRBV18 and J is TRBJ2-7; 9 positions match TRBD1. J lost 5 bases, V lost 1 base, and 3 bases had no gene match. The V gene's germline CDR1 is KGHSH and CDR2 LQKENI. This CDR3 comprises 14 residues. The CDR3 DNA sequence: TGTGCCAGCTCACCACGGGACAGGGACCACGAGCAGTACTTC. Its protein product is CASSPRDRDHEQYF.

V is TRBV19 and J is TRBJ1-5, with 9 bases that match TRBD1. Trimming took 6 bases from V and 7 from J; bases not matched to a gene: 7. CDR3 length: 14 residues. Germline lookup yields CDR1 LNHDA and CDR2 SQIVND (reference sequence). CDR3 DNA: TGTGCCAGTAGCGCCACAGGGGGCAGGCAGCCCCAGCATTTT. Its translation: CASSATGGRQPQHF.

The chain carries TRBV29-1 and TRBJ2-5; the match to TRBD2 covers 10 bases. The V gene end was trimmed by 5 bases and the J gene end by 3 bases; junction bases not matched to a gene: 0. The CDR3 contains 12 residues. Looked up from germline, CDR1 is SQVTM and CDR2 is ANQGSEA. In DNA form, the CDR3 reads TGCAGCGTTAGCGGGGGGGAAGAGACCCAGTACTTC. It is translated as CSVSGGEETQYF.

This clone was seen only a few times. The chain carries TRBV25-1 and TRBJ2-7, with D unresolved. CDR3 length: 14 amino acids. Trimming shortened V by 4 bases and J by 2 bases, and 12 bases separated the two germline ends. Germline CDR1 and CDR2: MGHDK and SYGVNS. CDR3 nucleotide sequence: TGTGCCAGCAGTGTACAGAAGGCCCCCTACGAGCAGTACTTC. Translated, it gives CASSVQKAPYEQYF.

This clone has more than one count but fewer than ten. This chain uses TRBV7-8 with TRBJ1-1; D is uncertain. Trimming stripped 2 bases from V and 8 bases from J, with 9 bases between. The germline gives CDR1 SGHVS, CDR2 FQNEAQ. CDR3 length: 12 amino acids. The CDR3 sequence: CASSLIGSEAFF. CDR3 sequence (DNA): TGTGCCAGCAGCTTAATCGGTTCAGAAGCTTTCTTT.

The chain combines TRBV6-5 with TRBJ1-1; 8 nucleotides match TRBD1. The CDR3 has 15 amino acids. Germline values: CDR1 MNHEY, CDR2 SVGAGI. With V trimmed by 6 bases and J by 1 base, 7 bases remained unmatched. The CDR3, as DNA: TGTGCCAGCAGATTAAACACAGGGGGGAACACTGAAGCTTTCTTT. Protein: CASRLNTGGNTEAFF.

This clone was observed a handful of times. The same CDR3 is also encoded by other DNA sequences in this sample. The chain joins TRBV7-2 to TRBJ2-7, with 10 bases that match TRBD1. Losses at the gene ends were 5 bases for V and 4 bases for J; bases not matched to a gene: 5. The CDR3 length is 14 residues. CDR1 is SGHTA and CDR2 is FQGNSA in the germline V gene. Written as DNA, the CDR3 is TGTGCCAGCAGCCCTCGACAGGGGGCTTACGAGCAGTACTTC. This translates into CASSPRQGAYEQYF.

The CDR3 loop reads CASSLYETQYF. The CDR3 DNA reads as TGTGCCAGCAGCTTGTATGAGACGCAGTATTTT. This chain uses TRBV5-6 with TRBJ2-3; D is unclear. The germline CDR1 and CDR2 sequences are SGHDT and YYEEEE. V shed 1 base and J shed 9 bases, with 6 bases lying between them. This CDR3 region has 11 residues.

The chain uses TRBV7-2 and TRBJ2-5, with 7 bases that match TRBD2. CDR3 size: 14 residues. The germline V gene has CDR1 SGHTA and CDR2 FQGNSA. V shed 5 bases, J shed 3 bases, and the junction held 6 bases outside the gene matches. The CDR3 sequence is CASSPSGTKETQYF. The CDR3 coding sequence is TGTGCCAGCAGCCCGTCCGGGACTAAAGAGACCCAGTACTTC.

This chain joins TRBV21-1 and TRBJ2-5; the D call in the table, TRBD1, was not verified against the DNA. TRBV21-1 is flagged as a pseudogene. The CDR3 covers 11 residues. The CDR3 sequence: CASSKQETQYF. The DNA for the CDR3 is TGTGCCAGCAGCAAACAGGAGACCCAGTACTTC.

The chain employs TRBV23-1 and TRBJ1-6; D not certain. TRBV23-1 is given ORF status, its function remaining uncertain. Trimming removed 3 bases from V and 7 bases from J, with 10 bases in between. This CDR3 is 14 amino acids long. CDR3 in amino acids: CASSQARKNSPLHF. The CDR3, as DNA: TGCGCCAGCAGTCAGGCCAGAAAGAATTCACCCCTCCACTTT.

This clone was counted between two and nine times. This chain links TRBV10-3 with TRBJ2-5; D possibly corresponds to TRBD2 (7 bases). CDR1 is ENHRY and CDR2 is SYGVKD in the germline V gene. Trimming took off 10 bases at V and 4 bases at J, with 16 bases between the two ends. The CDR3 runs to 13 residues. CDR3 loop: CATGGGGPETQYF. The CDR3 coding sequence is TGTGCCACCGGTGGGGGGGGCCCAGAGACCCAGTACTTC.

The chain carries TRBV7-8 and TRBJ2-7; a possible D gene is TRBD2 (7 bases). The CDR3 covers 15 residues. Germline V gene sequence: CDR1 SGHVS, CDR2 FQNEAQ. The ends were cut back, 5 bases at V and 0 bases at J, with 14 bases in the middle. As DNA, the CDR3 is TGTGCCAGCAGCCTGGGGGGGCGGAGCTCCTACGAGCAGTACTTC. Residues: CASSLGGRSSYEQYF. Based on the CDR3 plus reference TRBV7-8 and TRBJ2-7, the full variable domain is GAGVSQSPRYKVAKRGQDVALRCDPISGHVSLFWYQQALGQGPEFLTYFQNEAQLDKSGLPSDRFFAERPEGSVSTLKIQRTQQEDSAVYLCASSLGGRSSYEQYFGPGTRLTVT.

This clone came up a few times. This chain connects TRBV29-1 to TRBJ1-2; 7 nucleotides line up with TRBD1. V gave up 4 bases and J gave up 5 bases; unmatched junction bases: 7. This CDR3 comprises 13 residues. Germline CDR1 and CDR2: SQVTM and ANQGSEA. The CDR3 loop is CSVVLTGRYGYTF. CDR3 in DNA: TGCAGCGTTGTTTTGACAGGGAGGTATGGCTACACCTTC.

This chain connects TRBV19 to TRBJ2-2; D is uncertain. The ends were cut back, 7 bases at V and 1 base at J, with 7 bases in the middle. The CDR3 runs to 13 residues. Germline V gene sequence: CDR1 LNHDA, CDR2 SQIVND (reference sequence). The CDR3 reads CASIAQNTGELFF. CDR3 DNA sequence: TGTGCCAGTATCGCGCAGAACACCGGGGAGCTGTTTTTT.

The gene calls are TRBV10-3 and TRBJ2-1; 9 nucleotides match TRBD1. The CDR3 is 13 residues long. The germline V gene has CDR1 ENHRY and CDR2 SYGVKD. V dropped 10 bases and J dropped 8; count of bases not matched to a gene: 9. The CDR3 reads CATTGTGNDEQFF. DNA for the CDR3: TGTGCCACTACCGGGACAGGGAACGATGAGCAGTTCTTC.

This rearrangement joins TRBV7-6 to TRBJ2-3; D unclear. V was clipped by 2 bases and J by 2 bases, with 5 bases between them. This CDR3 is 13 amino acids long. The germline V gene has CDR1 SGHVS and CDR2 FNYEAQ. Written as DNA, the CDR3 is TGTGCCAGCAGCTTATGGGCCACAGATACGCAGTATTTT. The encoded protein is CASSLWATDTQYF.

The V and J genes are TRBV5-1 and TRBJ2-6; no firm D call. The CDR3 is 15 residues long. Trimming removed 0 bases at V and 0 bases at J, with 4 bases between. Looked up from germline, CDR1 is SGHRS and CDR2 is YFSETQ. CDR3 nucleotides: TGCGCCAGCAGCTTGGACAGCTCTGGGGCCAACGTCCTGACTTTC. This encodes CASSLDSSGANVLTF.

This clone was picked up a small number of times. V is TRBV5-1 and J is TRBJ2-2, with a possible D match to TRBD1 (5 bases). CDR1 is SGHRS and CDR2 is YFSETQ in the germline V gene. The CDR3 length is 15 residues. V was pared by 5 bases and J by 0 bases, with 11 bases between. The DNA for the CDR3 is TGCGCCAGCAGTCCTGACAGCTCGAACACCGGGGAGCTGTTTTTT. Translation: CASSPDSSNTGELFF.